Below are 30 T cell receptor beta chains sequenced from a single sample in a study of cytomegalovirus exposure and HLA in healthy donors. The PCR had 60 Vbeta and 13 Jbeta primers. Measured with immunoSEQ multiplex PCR; TCRdb has only the in-frame clones, and not every one. This repertoire shows about 170,000 clones, about 76% found once; its top ten account for under 2.5%. Sequenced input: PBMCs. The receptors come from a female donor in good health and CMV-seronegative.

The chain couples TRBV27 to TRBJ1-6; unclear D gene. From germline, CDR1 is MNHEY and CDR2 SMNVEV (reference sequence). The CDR3 spans 15 residues. Trimming removed 6 bases at V and 0 bases at J, with 9 bases between. The CDR3 coding sequence is TGTGCCAGCAGCCCAACCGGCTCCTATAATTCACCCCTCCACTTT. Translated: CASSPTGSYNSPLHF.

The chain has TRBV7-6 and TRBJ2-1; D possibly corresponds to TRBD2 (5 bases). V was clipped by 2 bases and J by 0 bases, with 20 bases between them. Germline loops: CDR1 SGHVS, CDR2 FNYEAQ. The CDR3 consists of 19 residues. The CDR3 protein is CASSLLFRADLSSYNEQFF. CDR3 DNA sequence: TGTGCCAGCAGCTTACTCTTCCGAGCGGACCTAAGCTCCTACAATGAGCAGTTCTTC.

The chain combines TRBV5-1 with TRBJ2-7; D is possibly TRBD2 (6 bases). The germline V and J ends were trimmed by 0 bases and 5 bases, with 6 bases remaining between them. This CDR3 region has 12 residues. The germline CDR1 and CDR2 sequences are SGHRS and YFSETQ. The CDR3 nucleotides are TGCGCCAGCAGCTTGGCGGGGGACGAGCAGTACTTC. Its protein product is CASSLAGDEQYF.

This clone has more than one count but fewer than ten. The chain couples TRBV7-8 to TRBJ2-1; perhaps TRBD2 as D (5 bases). The CDR3 consists of 14 residues. Germline assignment: CDR1 SGHVS and CDR2 FQNEAQ. Deletions cut 3 bases from V and 9 bases from J, with 15 bases between. CDR3 protein: CASSFLGSDGEQFF. Here the CDR3 DNA reads TGTGCCAGCAGCTTCCTCGGTAGCGATGGTGAGCAGTTCTTC.

This chain joins TRBV9 and TRBJ1-1, with 7 bases aligning to TRBD1. Germline assignment: CDR1 SGDLS and CDR2 YYNGEE. V dropped 4 bases and J dropped 6; count of bases not matched to a gene: 9. The CDR3 is 14 amino acids. CDR3: CASSFLTGAPEAFF. The CDR3 coding sequence is TGTGCCAGCAGCTTCCTAACAGGGGCCCCTGAAGCTTTCTTT. Full variable domain (missing parts from reference TRBV9 and TRBJ1-1): DSGVTQTPKHLITATGQRVTLRCSPRSGDLSVYWYQQSLDQGLQFLIQYYNGEERAKGNILERFSAQQFPDLHSELNLSSLELGDSALYFCASSFLTGAPEAFFGQGTRLTVV.

Notes on this clone: Other DNA sequences from this sample encode an identical CDR3 as well. The chain carries TRBV30 and TRBJ2-5; D is unclear. The CDR3 extends over 11 amino acids. Germline CDR1 is GTSNPN and CDR2 is SVGIG (reference sequence). Trimming stripped 0 bases from V and 5 bases from J, with 4 bases between. The CDR3 reads CAWSVRETQYF. The CDR3 coding sequence is TGTGCCTGGAGTGTACGGGAGACCCAGTACTTC. Filled out from reference TRBV30 and TRBJ2-5, the complete variable domain reads SQTIHQWPATLVQPVGSPLSLECTVEGTSNPNLYWYRQAAGRGLQLLFYSVGIGQISSEVPQNLSASRPQDRQFILSSKKLLLSDSGFYLCAWSVRETQYFGPGTRLLVL.

CDR3 sequence (DNA): TGTGCCAGCAGAAACAGGGACAGGGGGCCCTATGGCTACACCTTC. This sequence encodes CASRNRDRGPYGYTF. The rearrangement links TRBV7-9 to TRBJ1-2; 12 nucleotides agree with TRBD1. This CDR3 contains 15 residues. Germline V lookup: CDR1 SEHNR, CDR2 FQNEAQ (reference sequence). Trimming cost V 6 bases and J 4 bases; bases outside gene matches: 6.

This clone has a handful of counts. The chain employs TRBV18 and TRBJ1-1, with TRBD1 as a possible D gene (6 bases). The CDR3 is 13 amino acids. V shed 6 bases and J shed 4 bases, with 12 bases lying between them. Germline CDR1 and CDR2: KGHSH and LQKENI. The CDR3, as DNA: TGTGCCAGCTCCCCAGGGGAGGGCACTGAAGCTTTCTTT. This codes for CASSPGEGTEAFF.

The chain has TRBV18 and TRBJ1-2; 8 bases align to TRBD1. Germline CDR1 KGHSH, CDR2 LQKENI. CDR3 length equals 16 residues. After removal of 2 bases from V and 1 base from J, the junction contained 6 bases not matched to a gene. CDR3 amino acids: CASSPFGQGLNYGYTF. The CDR3 DNA reads TGTGCCAGCTCACCATTTGGACAGGGCCTTAACTATGGCTACACCTTC. Drawing the rest from reference TRBV18 and TRBJ1-2, the complete variable domain is NAGVMQNPRHLVRRRGQEARLRCSPMKGHSHVYWYRQLPEEGLKFMVYLQKENIIDESGMPKERFSAEFPKEGPSILRIQQVVRGDSAAYFCASSPFGQGLNYGYTFGSGTRLTVV.

This chain uses TRBV12-5 with TRBJ1-3, with a weak D call TRBD1 (6 bases). This CDR3 region has 14 residues. Germline CDR1 reads LGHNT; CDR2 reads FRNRAP. Trimming removed 5 bases at V and 12 bases at J, with 20 bases between. The DNA of the CDR3 is TGTGCTAGTGGTATCCGGGACAAGGTGTCGGGCATATATTTT. It is translated as CASGIRDKVSGIYF. Full variable domain (remainder filled in from reference TRBV12-5 and TRBJ1-3): DARVTQTPRHKVTEMGQEVTMRCQPILGHNTVFWYRQTMMQGLELLAYFRNRAPLDDSGMPKDRFSAEMPDATLATLKIQPSEPRDSAVYFCASGIRDKVSGIYFGEGSWLTVV.

V usage is TRBV7-3 and J usage is TRBJ2-5, with 8 positions matching TRBD1. Unmatched junction bases numbered 7, after V lost 2 bases and J lost 5 bases. The germline CDR1 and CDR2 sequences are SGHTA and FQGTGA. This CDR3 is built from 15 residues. CDR3 residues: CASSLRQGSVETQYF. The CDR3 DNA reads as TGTGCCAGCAGCTTACGACAGGGGAGCGTCGAGACCCAGTACTTC.

This chain uses TRBV4-1 with TRBJ1-1; 7 positions agree with TRBD1. CDR1 and CDR2 (germline): MGHRA, YSYEKL. The CDR3 spans 15 residues. J was trimmed by 4 bases and V by 3 bases; bases with no gene match: 8. DNA of the CDR3: TGCGCCAGCAGCCATAGGACAGGCCTGGCCACTGAAGCTTTCTTT. Its translation is CASSHRTGLATEAFF.

This rearrangement joins TRBV30 to TRBJ1-2, with 9 nucleotides matching TRBD1. V was clipped by 6 bases and J by 8 bases; unmatched bases: 10. From germline, CDR1 is GTSNPN and CDR2 SVGIG (reference sequence). This CDR3 comprises 13 residues. CDR3 nucleotides: TGTGCCTGCCGCCGGGACAGGGTTGGCGGCTACACCTTC. Translating it yields CACRRDRVGGYTF.

The chain employs TRBV5-6 and TRBJ1-5, with D possibly TRBD1 on 6 matching bases. Trimming shortened V by 3 bases and J by 6 bases, and 19 bases separated the two germline ends. Germline assignment: CDR1 SGHDT and CDR2 YYEEEE. CDR3 length: 16 residues. The CDR3, as DNA: TGTGCCAGCAGCTCGGTTAGAGGAACAGGGAGTCAGCCCCAGCATTTT. Translating it yields CASSSVRGTGSQPQHF.

This chain links TRBV9 with TRBJ1-6; D is unresolved. The V gene's germline CDR1 is SGDLS and CDR2 YYNGEE. CDR3 length: 13 residues. V dropped 3 bases and J dropped 7 bases, with 8 bases sitting between them. CDR3 residues: CASSGIRNSPLHF. DNA of the CDR3: TGTGCCAGCAGCGGAATCAGAAATTCACCCCTCCACTTT.

This chain connects TRBV28 to TRBJ1-1; D is perhaps TRBD1 (6 bases). V lost 2 bases and J 1 base, leaving 8 bases between the germline ends. This CDR3 has 14 amino acids. Per the germline V gene, CDR1 is MDHEN and CDR2 is SYDVKM. In DNA, the CDR3 is TGTGCCAGCAGTTTAGGGGGCCAGAACACTGAAGCTTTCTTT. Amino acids: CASSLGGQNTEAFF.

The rearrangement uses TRBV15 and TRBJ1-2; D gene uncertain. Trimming cost V 0 bases and J 5 bases, with 10 bases left between them. Germline assignment: CDR1 LNHNV and CDR2 YYDKDF (reference sequence). The CDR3 is 14 amino acids. DNA of the CDR3: TGTGCCACCAGCAGAGACCTCGGGGAATATGGCTACACCTTC. Protein: CATSRDLGEYGYTF.

The CDR3 sequence is CASGGYGNQPQHF. The CDR3, as DNA: TGTGCCAGCGGGGGGTACGGCAATCAGCCCCAGCATTTT. The rearrangement uses TRBV6-5 and TRBJ1-5; the D gene is possibly TRBD1 (5 bases). Germline-derived CDR1 and CDR2 are MNHEY and SVGAGI. Trimming stripped 8 bases from V and 2 bases from J, with 10 bases between. CDR3 length: 13 residues.

This sequence joins TRBV10-3 and TRBJ2-7, with 8 bases identical to TRBD2. From germline, CDR1 is ENHRY and CDR2 SYGVKD. With V trimmed by 6 bases and J by 2 bases, 6 bases remained unmatched. This CDR3 comprises 14 residues. DNA for the CDR3: TGTGCCATCAGGTCCACGGGGGGGCCCTACGAGCAGTACTTC. It specifies CAIRSTGGPYEQYF.

The CDR3 nucleotides read TGTGCCAGCGCGGGGCCCTCTGGAAACACCATATATTTT. Its protein product is CASAGPSGNTIYF. V and J are TRBV2 and TRBJ1-3; D is possibly TRBD1 (5 bases). The CDR3 consists of 13 residues. V was pared by 8 bases and J by 0 bases, with 8 bases between. Germline V gene sequence: CDR1 SNHLY, CDR2 FYNNEI.

DNA of the CDR3: TGTGCCAGCGTTGACAGGGAAAGCACCGGGGAGCTGTTTTTT. Translated: CASVDRESTGELFF. This sequence joins TRBV6-6 and TRBJ2-2; 7 bases fit TRBD1. Looked up from germline, CDR1 is MNHNY and CDR2 is SVGAGI (reference sequence). Trimming at V came to 8 bases and at J to 4 bases, leaving 7 bases not matched to a gene. The CDR3 spans 14 residues.

The chain links TRBV4-1 to TRBJ1-4, with 7 nucleotides matching TRBD1. Germline CDR1 reads MGHRA; CDR2 reads YSYEKL. V dropped 0 bases and J dropped 9; count of bases not matched to a gene: 19. The CDR3 runs to 19 residues. The CDR3 here is CASSQEIVQGVIGEQKLFF. DNA for the CDR3: TGCGCCAGCAGCCAAGAGATCGTCCAGGGGGTTATCGGCGAGCAAAAACTGTTTTTT.

This clone has just one count. The rearrangement uses TRBV5-1 and TRBJ2-5; 15 positions agree with TRBD2. The CDR3 has 17 amino acids. V lost 4 bases and J lost 5; bases outside the gene matches: 9. Germline assignment: CDR1 SGHRS and CDR2 YFSETQ. The CDR3 protein is CASSQGLAGGLGETQYF. The DNA of the CDR3 is TGCGCCAGCAGCCAAGGACTAGCGGGGGGGCTGGGTGAGACCCAGTACTTC. Supplemented by reference TRBV5-1 and TRBJ2-5, the full variable domain reads KAGVTQTPRYLIKTRGQQVTLSCSPISGHRSVSWYQQTPGQGLQFLFEYFSETQRNKGNFPGRFSGRQFSNSRSEMNVSTLELGDSALYLCASSQGLAGGLGETQYFGPGTRLLVL.

V gene TRBV7-9 combines with J gene TRBJ1-1; the match to TRBD1 covers 8 bases. The CDR3 consists of 14 residues. The germline CDR1 and CDR2 sequences are SEHNR and FQNEAQ (reference sequence). J gave up 4 bases and V 5 bases, and 6 bases lay outside the gene matches. The CDR3 nucleotides are TGTGCCAGCAGCCTCGACAGGGGACGCACTGAAGCTTTCTTT. Protein: CASSLDRGRTEAFF.

The gene calls are TRBV9 and TRBJ1-1; 7 positions agree with TRBD1. This CDR3 contains 18 residues. Germline V lookup: CDR1 SGDLS, CDR2 YYNGEE. With 3 bases clipped from V and 6 bases from J, the junction kept 20 bases outside the gene matches. CDR3 residues: CASSGNRGKDKLGAEAFF. Written as DNA, the CDR3 is TGTGCCAGCAGCGGGAACAGGGGAAAGGATAAATTGGGCGCTGAAGCTTTCTTT.

This clone has a handful of counts. This chain uses TRBV29-1 with TRBJ2-3; D is undetermined. V was clipped by 4 bases and J by 1 base, with 12 bases between them. The CDR3 loop spans 14 amino acids. Looked up from germline, CDR1 is SQVTM and CDR2 is ANQGSEA. CDR3 loop: CSVVKEFRTDTQYF. The CDR3 DNA reads TGCAGCGTTGTGAAAGAGTTCCGCACAGATACGCAGTATTTT.

The V call is TRBV16, the J call TRBJ1-3, with 9 bases identical to TRBD1. Germline-derived CDR1 and CDR2 are KGHSY and FQNENV. This CDR3 spans 16 amino acids. Unmatched junction bases numbered 3, after V lost 2 bases and J lost 1 base. The CDR3 sequence: CASSQTGTGSGNTIYF. In nucleotides, the CDR3 is TGTGCCAGCAGCCAAACTGGGACAGGGTCTGGAAACACCATATATTTT.

The V call is TRBV5-4, the J call TRBJ2-1, with 9 bases identical to TRBD1. V trimming: 0 bases; J trimming: 10 bases; junction bases outside the gene matches: 8. The germline gives CDR1 SGHNT, CDR2 YYREEE (reference sequence). The length of the CDR3 is 15 residues. CDR3 coding DNA: TGTGCCAGCAGCTTGGCCGGGACAGGGATAGCAGAGCAGTTCTTC. Translating it yields CASSLAGTGIAEQFF.

The chain combines TRBV5-4 with TRBJ2-3, with D tentatively TRBD1 (6 bases). The CDR3 has 11 residues. V lost 4 bases and J 6 bases, leaving 6 bases between the germline ends. Germline assignment: CDR1 SGHNT and CDR2 YYREEE (reference sequence). In DNA, the CDR3 is TGTGCCAGCAGCCAGGGGGATACGCAGTATTTT. It translates to CASSQGDTQYF.

The rearrangement uses TRBV28 and TRBJ2-1, with 8 bases identical to TRBD1. Losses at the gene ends were 3 bases for V and 5 bases for J; bases not matched to a gene: 6. Germline assignment: CDR1 MDHEN and CDR2 SYDVKM. The CDR3 covers 15 residues. CDR3 in DNA: TGTGCCAGCAGTTTCTCCGGGACAGGCGACAATGAGCAGTTCTTC. Translation gives CASSFSGTGDNEQFF.